This T cell receptor (beta chain) was observed in a study of cytomegalovirus exposure and HLA in healthy donors. Concerning this clone: Its antigen is undetermined.

The J segment lost 3 bases and the V segment lost 4 bases, leaving 11 bases of the junction unmatched. Germline CDR1 is SGHRS and CDR2 is YFSETQ. The CDR3 runs 16 residues. PCR involved 60 Vbeta and 13 Jbeta primers. Produced via immunoSEQ multiplex PCR; TCRdb's table is partial and in-frame only. The data show approximately 180,000 clones, roughly four fifths seen once. Study conclusions and caveats: Some V segments could not be told apart, so they were left out, TRBV6-2 and TRBV6-3 among them. Both high specificity and high sensitivity reportedly marked the classifier's diagnosis of cytomegalovirus status. The study reported that TCR beta sequences accurately predicted HLA-A and HLA-B alleles in most subjects.

The chain recombines TRBV5-1 with TRBJ1-1, with TRBD1 identical over 8 bases. The sequence was collected from a girl under 18 in good health and CMV-seropositive. The specimen sequenced was PBMCs. The CDR3 region is CASSPTRTGKDTEAFF. DNA of the CDR3: TGCGCCAGCAGCCCAACTCGGACAGGGAAGGACACTGAAGCTTTCTTT.